These 5 T cell receptor beta chains share one sample of origin, sequenced in a study of CD8+ T cells in alopecia areata. Treatment meaning: oral pan-JAK inhibitor, 5-10 mg twice daily. Extraction of RNA preceded its reverse transcription into cDNA, which served as the sequencing template. The assay was immunoSEQ multiplex PCR, and TCRdb's table has in-frame clones only and misses some. The sample consists of about 250,000 clones, 60% of them appearing once. Sequenced material: CD4+ T cells sorted from blood, taken at week 52, from a patient treated with tofacitinib. The receptors stem from a human donor with alopecia areata.

V gene TRBV4-1 combines with J gene TRBJ1-6, with 10 bases that match TRBD1. The V and J ends lost 4 bases and 7 bases, in that order; junction bases with no gene match: 4. This CDR3 comprises 15 residues. Per the germline V gene, CDR1 is MGHRA and CDR2 is YSYEKL. The chain's CDR3 is CASSRPGQGNSPLHF. The CDR3 coding sequence is TGCGCCAGCAGCCGGCCGGGACAGGGGAATTCACCCCTCCACTTT.

This clone has only a few counts. The chain has TRBV5-4 and TRBJ2-3; TRBD2 matches 10 bases. Germline CDR1 is SGHNT and CDR2 is YYREEE (reference sequence). Trimming cost V 4 bases and J 0 bases; bases outside gene matches: 5. The length of the CDR3 is 16 residues. The CDR3 DNA reads as TGTGCCAGCAGCCTCGGACTAGCGGTTAGCACAGATACGCAGTATTTT. Translated: CASSLGLAVSTDTQYF.

This chain uses TRBV4-1 with TRBJ1-5, with 9 bases fitting TRBD1. The CDR3 runs 14 residues. J was trimmed by 7 bases and V by 3 bases; bases with no gene match: 4. Germline-derived CDR1 and CDR2 are MGHRA and YSYEKL. The DNA for the CDR3 is TGCGCCAGCAGCCACTCCGGGACAGGGCAGCCCCAGCATTTT. Translation gives CASSHSGTGQPQHF.

The chain joins TRBV9 to TRBJ1-1, with TRBD1 as a possible D gene (5 bases). Trimming cost V 4 bases and J 1 base, with 17 bases left between them. CDR3 length equals 16 residues. In germline, CDR1 is SGDLS, CDR2 YYNGEE. The CDR3 DNA is TGTGCCAGCAGCCACCAAGCGGGACGGGCGAACACTGAAGCTTTCTTT. This gives the protein CASSHQAGRANTEAFF.

This clone occurred once. This chain joins TRBV9 and TRBJ1-1; TRBD1 agrees at 7 bases. The CDR3 has 13 residues. CDR1 is SGDLS and CDR2 is YYNGEE in the germline V gene. J was trimmed by 7 bases and V by 4 bases; bases with no gene match: 7. The CDR3 region has the DNA TGTGCCAGCAGCTTTACAGGGGATAGTGAAGCTTTCTTT. It codes for CASSFTGDSEAFF.